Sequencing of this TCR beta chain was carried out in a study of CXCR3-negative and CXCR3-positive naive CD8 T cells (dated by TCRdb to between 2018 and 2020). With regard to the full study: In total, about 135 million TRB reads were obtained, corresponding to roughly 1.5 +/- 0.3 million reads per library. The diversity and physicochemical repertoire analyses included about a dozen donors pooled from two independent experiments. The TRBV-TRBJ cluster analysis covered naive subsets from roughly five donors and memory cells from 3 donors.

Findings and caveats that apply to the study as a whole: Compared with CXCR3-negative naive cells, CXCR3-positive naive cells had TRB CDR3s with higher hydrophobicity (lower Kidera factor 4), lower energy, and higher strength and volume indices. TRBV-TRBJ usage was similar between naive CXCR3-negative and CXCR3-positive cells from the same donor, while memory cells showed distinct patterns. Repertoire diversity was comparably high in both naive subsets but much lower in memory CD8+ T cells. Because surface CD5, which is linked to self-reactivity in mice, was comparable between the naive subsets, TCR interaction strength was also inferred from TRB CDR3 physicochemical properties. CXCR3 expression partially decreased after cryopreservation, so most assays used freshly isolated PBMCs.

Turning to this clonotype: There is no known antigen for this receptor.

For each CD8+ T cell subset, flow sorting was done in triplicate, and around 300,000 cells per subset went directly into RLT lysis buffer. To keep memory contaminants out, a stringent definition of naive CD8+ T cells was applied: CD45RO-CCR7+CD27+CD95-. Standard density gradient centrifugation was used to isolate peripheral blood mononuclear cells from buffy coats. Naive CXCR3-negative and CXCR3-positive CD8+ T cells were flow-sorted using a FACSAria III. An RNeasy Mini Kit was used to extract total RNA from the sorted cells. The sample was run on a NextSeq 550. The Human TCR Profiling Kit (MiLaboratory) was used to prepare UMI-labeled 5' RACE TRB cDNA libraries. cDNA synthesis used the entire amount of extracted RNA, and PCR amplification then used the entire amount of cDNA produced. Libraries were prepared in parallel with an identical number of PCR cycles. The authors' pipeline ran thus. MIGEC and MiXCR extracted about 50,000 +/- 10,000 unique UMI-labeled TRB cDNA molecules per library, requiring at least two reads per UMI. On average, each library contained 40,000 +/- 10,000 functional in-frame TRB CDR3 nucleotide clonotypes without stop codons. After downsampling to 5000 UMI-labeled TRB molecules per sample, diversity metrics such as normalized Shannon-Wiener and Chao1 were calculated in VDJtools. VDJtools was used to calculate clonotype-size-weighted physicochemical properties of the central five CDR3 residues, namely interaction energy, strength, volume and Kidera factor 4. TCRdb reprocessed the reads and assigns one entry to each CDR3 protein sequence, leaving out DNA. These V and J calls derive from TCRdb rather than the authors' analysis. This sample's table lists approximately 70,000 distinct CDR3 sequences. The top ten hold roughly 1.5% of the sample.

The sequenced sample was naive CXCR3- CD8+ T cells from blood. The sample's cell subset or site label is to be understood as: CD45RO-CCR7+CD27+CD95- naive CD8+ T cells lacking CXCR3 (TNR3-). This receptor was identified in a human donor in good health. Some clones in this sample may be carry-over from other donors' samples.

For the CDR3, the sequence is CASKINRGNTGELFF. The rearrangement joined TRBV27 to TRBJ2-2; TCRdb's D call of TRBD1 is untestable without DNA. Reading from cysteine to phenylalanine, the CDR3 counts 15 amino acids. Only the protein is available. CDR1 and CDR2 are read off the germline V gene (reference sequence) as MNHEY and SMNVEV.